The 10 T cell receptor beta chains below come from one sample, sequenced in a study of cytomegalovirus exposure and HLA in healthy donors. Clones were read by immunoSEQ multiplex PCR, and TCRdb kept only the in-frame ones, dropping some. The sample carries about 73,000 clones, 85% to 95% recorded once. The sample taken for sequencing was PBMCs. The origin of the receptors is a man between 18 and 29 years old in good health and CMV-seronegative.

The rearrangement uses TRBV2 and TRBJ1-4; a possible D gene is TRBD1 (6 bases). Trimming removed 6 bases at V and 5 bases at J, with 19 bases between. This CDR3 is built from 16 residues. The germline V gene has CDR1 SNHLY and CDR2 FYNNEI. DNA of the CDR3: TGTGCCAGCAGGAGGGGGGGGGCGGAGATAAATGAAAAACTGTTTTTT. This translates into CASRRGGAEINEKLFF. Full variable domain (rest looked up from reference TRBV2 and TRBJ1-4): EPEVTQTPSHQVTQMGQEVILRCVPISNHLYFYWYRQILGQKVEFLVSFYNNEISEKSEIFDDQFSVERPDGSNFTLKIRSTKLEDSAMYFCASRRGGAEINEKLFFGSGTQLSVL.

The rearrangement uses TRBV5-1 and TRBJ2-7; 7 nucleotides match TRBD1. Germline loops: CDR1 SGHRS, CDR2 YFSETQ. Trimming cost V 4 bases and J 3 bases; bases outside gene matches: 19. CDR3 length equals 18 residues. The CDR3 is CASSRTTGTATPFYEQYF. CDR3 DNA: TGCGCCAGCAGCCGCACCACCGGGACAGCTACACCTTTCTACGAGCAGTACTTC.

This clone has only one observation. The rearrangement links TRBV7-8 to TRBJ1-2, with unresolved D. The CDR3 totals 15 residues. V was clipped by 5 bases and J by 0 bases, with 13 bases between them. Per germline, CDR1 SGHVS and CDR2 FQNEAQ. The CDR3, as DNA: TGTGCCAGCAGCCTCGAGACAAGGTCTAACTATGGCTACACCTTC. Translating it yields CASSLETRSNYGYTF.

This clone appeared a single time. CDR3 in amino acids: CASSNPAGGQDEQFF. For the CDR3, the DNA is TGTGCCAGTAGTAATCCGGCGGGGGGGCAAGATGAGCAGTTCTTC. This chain joins TRBV19 and TRBJ2-1, with 9 bases fitting TRBD2. The CDR3 is 15 amino acids. Germline V gives CDR1 LNHDA, CDR2 SQIVND (reference sequence). Trimming took 4 bases from V and 8 from J; bases not matched to a gene: 9.

V usage is TRBV6-5 and J usage is TRBJ2-1; 10 positions match TRBD2. CDR3 length: 15 residues. The germline V gene encodes CDR1 MNHEY and CDR2 SVGAGI. After removal of 5 bases from V and 8 bases from J, the junction contained 9 bases not matched to a gene. CDR3 in DNA: TGTGCCAGCAGTAAACTAGCGGGGTTCGGGGATGAGCAGTTCTTC. Protein product: CASSKLAGFGDEQFF.

V is TRBV7-2 and J is TRBJ2-7; 8 bases fit TRBD2. Trimming at V came to 5 bases and at J to 1 base, leaving 16 bases not matched to a gene. Per germline, CDR1 SGHTA and CDR2 FQGNSA. This CDR3 has 18 residues. The CDR3 here is CASSPTNFGGANSYEQYF. The CDR3 DNA is TGTGCCAGCAGCCCGACCAATTTCGGGGGGGCCAATTCCTACGAGCAGTACTTC.

The chain recombines TRBV7-3 with TRBJ1-5; D not certain. CDR1 SGHTA and CDR2 FQGTGA come from the germline V gene. The CDR3 is made up of 13 amino acids. V lost 2 bases and J lost 3, with 5 bases in between. CDR3 DNA sequence: TGTGCCAGCAGCTTATTTTACAATCAGCCCCAGCATTTT. This translates into CASSLFYNQPQHF.

V is TRBV2 and J is TRBJ1-1, with D tentatively TRBD1 (6 bases). The CDR3 has 15 amino acids. V lost 6 bases and J 5 bases, leaving 19 bases between the germline ends. Germline values: CDR1 SNHLY, CDR2 FYNNEI. The chain's CDR3 is CASSDPQGQVTEAFF. CDR3 nucleotides: TGTGCCAGCAGCGATCCACAGGGTCAGGTAACTGAAGCTTTCTTT. Combining the CDR3 with reference TRBV2 and TRBJ1-1 gives the whole variable domain EPEVTQTPSHQVTQMGQEVILRCVPISNHLYFYWYRQILGQKVEFLVSFYNNEISEKSEIFDDQFSVERPDGSNFTLKIRSTKLEDSAMYFCASSDPQGQVTEAFFGQGTRLTVV.

The chain has TRBV27 and TRBJ1-2; 7 bases align to TRBD1. V trimming: 6 bases; J trimming: 4 bases; junction bases outside the gene matches: 20. The CDR3 is 18 amino acids. Germline loops: CDR1 MNHEY, CDR2 SMNVEV (reference sequence). CDR3 amino acids: CASRDSQGGGINSYGYTF. The CDR3, as DNA: TGTGCCAGCAGGGACTCGCAGGGGGGCGGAATTAACTCCTATGGCTACACCTTC.

The gene calls are TRBV4-1 and TRBJ1-3; D ambiguous. The ends were cut back, 0 bases at V and 8 bases at J, with 20 bases in the middle. The CDR3 has 17 residues. Germline lookup yields CDR1 MGHRA and CDR2 YSYEKL. The CDR3 coding sequence is TGCGCCAGCAGCCAAGAGGGCACCCCCGCTGTGCGGGACACCATATATTTT. Encoded protein: CASSQEGTPAVRDTIYF.